A selection of T cell receptor beta chains follows, all from one sample in a study of beta chain features in type 1 diabetes. Profiled with immunoSEQ multiplex PCR; TCRdb holds only in-frame clones, not every one. Counted here are some 150,000 clones, around an eighth occurring once; the ten biggest clones make up roughly 1.4%. Sequenced input: central memory CD4+ T cells from blood. Receptor source: a man between 18 and 29 years old with type 1 diabetes. CDR3s include the opening cysteine and the closing phenylalanine or tryptophan. A D gene is named only where the DNA matches it firmly. The size entry is marked missing in some rows and otherwise reads once, few, many or a size class.

j_call clone_size v_call d_call cdr3_aa cdr3_nt
TRBJ1-1 few TRBV30 - CAWSVRDRRTEAFF TGTGCCTGGAGTGTGAGGGATCGACGCACTGAAGCTTTCTTT
TRBJ1-1 - TRBV29-1 TRBD1 CSVGTDRGLNTEAFF TGCAGCGTCGGTACAGACAGGGGATTGAACACTGAAGCTTTCTTT
TRBJ1-1 few TRBV6-1 TRBD1 CASMRDRVAAFF TGTGCCAGCATGCGGGACAGGGTGGCAGCTTTCTTT
TRBJ2-7 many TRBV28 - CASRRQVNSYEQYF TGTGCCAGCAGGAGACAGGTAAACTCCTACGAGCAGTACTTC
TRBJ2-7 - TRBV30 - CAWSVVPDEQYF TGTGCCTGGAGTGTGGTGCCGGACGAGCAGTACTTC
TRBJ1-2 few TRBV15 TRBD1 CATSTATGQGYGYTF TGTGCCACCAGCACGGCGACGGGACAGGGGTATGGCTACACCTTC
TRBJ2-2 - TRBV2 - CASRQGTTGELFF TGTGCCAGCAGGCAAGGGACTACCGGGGAGCTGTTTTTT
TRBJ1-2 few TRBV9 - CASSVGQGYNYGYTF TGTGCCAGCAGCGTAGGGCAGGGATACAACTATGGCTACACCTTC
TRBJ1-1 - TRBV6-5 - CASRYYREAREEAFF TGTGCCAGCAGATACTACAGGGAGGCCCGAGAGGAAGCTTTCTTT
TRBJ2-7 few TRBV10-3 TRBD1 CAISVGTALAEQYF TGTGCCATCAGTGTAGGGACAGCCCTCGCCGAGCAGTACTTC
TRBJ2-3 - TRBV4-1 TRBD2 CASSQDASGDDTQYF TGCGCCAGCAGCCAAGACGCTAGCGGGGACGATACGCAGTATTTT
TRBJ2-1 few TRBV7-2 TRBD2 CASRWTSGGTYNEQFF TGTGCCAGCAGGTGGACTAGCGGGGGGACTTACAATGAGCAGTTCTTC
TRBJ2-2 - TRBV7-3 - CASSSSSGELFF TGTGCCAGCAGTTCCAGTTCCGGGGAGCTGTTTTTT